This T cell receptor (beta chain) was recorded in a study of T cell changes during pregnancy in multiple sclerosis. Sequenced by immunoSEQ multiplex PCR; TCRdb stores in-frame clones only, minus some. The profile shows 85,000 to 130,000 clones, roughly nine tenths of them singletons. CDR1 is MNHEY and CDR2 is SMNVEV in the germline V gene (reference sequence). The V gene lost 0 bases and the J gene lost 0 bases, with 8 bases spanning the gap. The CDR3 sequence is 16 residues long. This material consisted of peripheral blood, taken before pregnancy. The sequence derives from a female donor with multiple sclerosis, enrolled in a pregnancy study. The genes are TRBV27 and TRBJ1-4; D gene unclear. CDR3 sequence reads: CASSLSSGSTNEKLFF. For the CDR3, the DNA is TGTGCCAGCAGTTTATCTTCGGGATCAACTAATGAAAAACTGTTTTTT.